The next 13 T cell receptor beta chains were all read from a single sample in a study of graft-versus-host responses after intestinal transplantation. This table comes from immunoSEQ multiplex PCR, and its TCRdb copy is limited to in-frame clones, with some not included. The table has roughly 15,000 clones, approximately 40% seen once. The sample here was alloreactive CD4+ T cells from a mixed lymphocyte reaction culture, taken before intestinal transplant. As for subset: CFSE-low proliferating T cells sorted from approximately 6-day pre-transplant mixed lymphocyte reaction (GvH or HvG direction). Receptors originate from a human patient who received an intestinal transplant.

A single count supports this clone. The V call is TRBV7-2, the J call TRBJ2-2, with a tentative D call TRBD2 (6 bases). The CDR3 is made up of 18 amino acids. Germline CDR1 SGHTA, CDR2 FQGNSA. Trimming took 2 bases from V and 2 from J, leaving 18 bases between them. DNA of the CDR3: TGTGCCAGCAGCTTAAGACCCCTAGCGAACTTCAACACCGGGGAGCTGTTTTTT. Translated, it gives CASSLRPLANFNTGELFF.

The J gene is TRBJ1-1, the V gene TRBV29-1; D not resolved. Trimming took 6 bases from V and 5 from J, leaving 13 bases between them. This CDR3 spans 12 amino acids. CDR1 SQVTM and CDR2 ANQGSEA come from the germline V gene. CDR3 loop: CSVDTFLTEAFF. CDR3 in DNA: TGCAGCGTCGACACTTTCTTAACTGAAGCTTTCTTT. The full variable domain, its missing parts supplied by reference TRBV29-1 and TRBJ1-1, is SAVISQKPSRDICQRGTSLTIQCQVDSQVTMMFWYRQQPGQSLTLIATANQGSEATYESGFVIDKFPISRPNLTFSTLTVSNMSPEDSSIYLCSVDTFLTEAFFGQGTRLTVV.

The rearrangement uses TRBV7-2 and TRBJ2-5; 12 bases map to TRBD2. Germline V lookup: CDR1 SGHTA, CDR2 FQGNSA. Trimming took 5 bases from V and 2 from J; bases not matched to a gene: 3. This CDR3 contains 15 residues. As DNA, the CDR3 is TGTGCCAGCAGCCACGGACTAGCGGGGCAAGAGACCCAGTACTTC. This gives the protein CASSHGLAGQETQYF.

This clone was counted only a few times. The CDR3 nucleotides are TGCGCCAGCAGGTCAGGGGCCCCAAGCTCCTACAATGAGCAGTTCTTC. Encoded protein: CASRSGAPSSYNEQFF. The chain combines TRBV10-1 with TRBJ2-1; tentatively, D is TRBD1 (6 bases). V was shortened by 6 bases and J by 0 bases, with 15 bases between the two germline ends. This CDR3 spans 16 amino acids. Germline lookup yields CDR1 WNHNN and CDR2 SYGVQD (reference sequence).

The chain carries TRBV29-1 and TRBJ1-2; D may be TRBD1 (6 bases). The germline gives CDR1 SQVTM, CDR2 ANQGSEA. Trimming removed 7 bases from V and 7 bases from J, with 16 bases in between. The CDR3 spans 12 residues. CDR3 sequence: CSADSAGAGYTF. The DNA for the CDR3 is TGCAGCGCCGACTCGGCAGGGGCTGGCTACACCTTC.

This clone is classed as medium-sized (0.01 to 0.1%). The chain joins TRBV10-3 to TRBJ1-2; D gene unclear. The CDR3 contains 14 residues. Looked up from germline, CDR1 is ENHRY and CDR2 is SYGVKD. V was shortened by 8 bases and J by 4 bases, with 17 bases between the two germline ends. The CDR3 bases are TGTGCCATCTGGGAGGTCACACTCCCCTATGGCTACACCTTC. It is translated as CAIWEVTLPYGYTF.

Only a few counts were recorded for this clone. This sequence joins TRBV19 and TRBJ1-5; D not certain. V was cut by 5 bases and J by 6 bases, with 14 bases left in between. The CDR3 loop spans 14 amino acids. Germline CDR1 LNHDA, CDR2 SQIVND (reference sequence). Here the CDR3 reads CASSAGLGSQPQHF. The CDR3 bases are TGTGCCAGTAGTGCCGGACTGGGAAGTCAGCCCCAGCATTTT.

V is TRBV27 and J is TRBJ2-5; 13 nucleotides line up with TRBD2. This CDR3 has 17 amino acids. Germline V gene lookup returns CDR1 MNHEY and CDR2 SMNVEV (reference sequence). J gave up 2 bases and V 2 bases, and 5 bases lay outside the gene matches. The CDR3 DNA follows: TGTGCCAGCAGTTTAAGGAGACTAGCGGGGGGACAAGAGACCCAGTACTTC. Its translation: CASSLRRLAGGQETQYF.

This clone was counted a few times. The chain couples TRBV9 to TRBJ2-7, with 12 bases fitting TRBD2. This CDR3 contains 17 residues. Germline CDR1 reads SGDLS; CDR2 reads YYNGEE. The V and J ends lost 0 bases and 6 bases, in that order; junction bases with no gene match: 10. The CDR3 nucleotides read TGTGCCAGCAGCGTAGAGGTTACTAGCGGGGGGTATTCCGAGCAGTACTTC. It encodes CASSVEVTSGGYSEQYF.

The chain employs TRBV7-2 and TRBJ2-4; D is unclear. CDR1 is SGHTA and CDR2 is FQGNSA in the germline V gene. The CDR3 extends over 16 amino acids. V lost 3 bases and J 2 bases, leaving 14 bases between the germline ends. The CDR3: CASSLSPGPPKNIQYF. As DNA, the CDR3 is TGTGCCAGCAGCTTGAGCCCTGGGCCTCCCAAAAACATTCAGTACTTC. The full variable domain, rest sourced from reference TRBV7-2 and TRBJ2-4, is GAGVSQSPSNKVTEKGKDVELRCDPISGHTALYWYRQSLGQGLEFLIYFQGNSAPDKSGLPSDRFSAERTGGSVSTLTIQRTQQEDSAVYLCASSLSPGPPKNIQYFGAGTRLSVL.

This sequence joins TRBV29-1 and TRBJ1-4; 9 nucleotides agree with TRBD1. Unmatched junction bases numbered 7, after V lost 5 bases and J lost 12 bases. Germline CDR1 reads SQVTM; CDR2 reads ANQGSEA. There are 12 residues in the CDR3. The CDR3 region has the DNA TGCAGCGTTCTGACAGGGGGTGCTCAACTGTTTTTT. This encodes CSVLTGGAQLFF.

This chain joins TRBV14 and TRBJ1-2, with 7 bases fitting TRBD1. Per germline, CDR1 SGHDN and CDR2 FVKESK. The length of the CDR3 is 15 residues. V shed 1 base and J 4 bases; nucleotides not matched to a gene: 6. The CDR3 coding sequence is TGTGCCAGCAGCCAAGTCGGTGGGACAGTCTATGGCTACACCTTC. This codes for CASSQVGGTVYGYTF.

This clone occurred a few times. The DNA is left out, because the CDR3 cannot be placed on it with certainty; the CDR3 is given as TCRdb lists it. CDR3 residues: CSASFGTGTFF. The chain recombines TRBV29-1 with TRBJ1-1; the table calls TRBD1, which could not be checked here. A total of 11 residues make up the CDR3, ends included. CDR1 and CDR2 (germline): SQVTM, ANQGSEA.